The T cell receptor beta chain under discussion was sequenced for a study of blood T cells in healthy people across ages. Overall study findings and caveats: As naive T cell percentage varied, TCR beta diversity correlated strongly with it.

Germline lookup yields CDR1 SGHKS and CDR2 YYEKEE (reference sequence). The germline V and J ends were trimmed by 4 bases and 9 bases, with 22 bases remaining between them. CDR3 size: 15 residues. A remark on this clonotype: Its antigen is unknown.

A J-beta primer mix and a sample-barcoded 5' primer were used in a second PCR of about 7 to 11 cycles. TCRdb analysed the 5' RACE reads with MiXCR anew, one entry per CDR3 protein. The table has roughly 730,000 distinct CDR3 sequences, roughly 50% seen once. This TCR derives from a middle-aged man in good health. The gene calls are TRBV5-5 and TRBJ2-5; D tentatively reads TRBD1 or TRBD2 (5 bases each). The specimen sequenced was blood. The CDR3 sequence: CASSPFFGTEYPQYF. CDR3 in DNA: TGTGCCAGCAGCCCCTTTTTCGGGACGGAGTATCCCCAGTACTTC.